This T cell receptor beta chain came from a study of blood T cell repertoires in COVID-19. Study summary: Sample material is recorded as cDNA or gDNA derived from T cells, B-cell-depleted T cells, or PBMCs.

Sequencing used immunoSEQ multiplex PCR; TCRdb keeps in-frame clones, though not all of them. The sample lists about 120,000 clones, around 91% occurring once. Seattle participants joined during active infection and were tracked over time. Between the trimmed V and J ends, which lost 0 bases and 7 bases, there was a span of 22 bases. CDR1 SGHTA and CDR2 FQGNSA come from the germline V gene. This CDR3 comprises 17 residues. What was sequenced was peripheral blood. This chain uses TRBV7-2 with TRBJ2-7; maybe TRBD1 (6 bases). This clonotype was sampled from a woman in her fifties or sixties with COVID-19, enrolled during active disease. The CDR3: CASSLAGDRSGYNEQYF. CDR3 nucleotides: TGTGCCAGCAGCTTAGCCGGAGACAGGTCGGGATATAATGAGCAGTACTTC.